This is a list of T cell receptor beta chains from one sample in a study of CD8+ T cells in alopecia areata. TCRdb keeps only in-frame clones here, not all; method: immunoSEQ multiplex PCR. The table lists 34,000 or so clones, approximately 60% of them singletons. Sequencing was carried out using NKG2D-high CD8+ T cells sorted from blood. These receptors were taken from a human donor with alopecia areata. CDR3s leave out the opening cysteine and the closing phenylalanine or tryptophan. D genes are given only for firm matches.

v_call	d_call	j_call	cdr3_aa
TRBV29-1	NA	TRBJ2-7	SARDFGVYEQY
TRBV7-8	NA	TRBJ1-2	ASSLSGGIYGYT
TRBV7-9	NA	TRBJ2-1	ASRMTKFDNEQF
TRBV6-1	NA	TRBJ2-1	ASIDRSHNEQF
TRBV5-1	NA	TRBJ1-2	ASSLETSLGDGYT
TRBV19	TRBD2	TRBJ2-1	ASSMRGRANEQF
TRBV27	NA	TRBJ2-3	ASSLGPMEYTQY
TRBV7-9	TRBD1	TRBJ1-1	ASSRARQGLEEAF
TRBV4-1	NA	TRBJ1-3	ASTDLPGGNTIY
TRBV14	TRBD2	TRBJ2-5	ASSQDFEGGPRQETQY
TRBV7-8	TRBD2	TRBJ2-7	ASSFGLADYEQY
TRBV28	NA	TRBJ2-4	ASSGPGQEY
TRBV13	NA	NA	ASSLGRGDEQY
TRBV28	NA	TRBJ2-1	ASSSGNYGDEQF
TRBV4-3	NA	TRBJ2-5	ASSQVTGRYETQY
TRBV18	TRBD2	TRBJ2-1	ASSPPVLARDEQF
TRBV7-9	NA	TRBJ2-7	ASSLGSGPSYEQY
TRBV5-5	NA	TRBJ2-5	ASSLGDRAGLETQY
TRBV19	NA	TRBJ2-3	ASSIVAGARGGDTQY
TRBV6-5	NA	TRBJ2-5	ASSYTSGTQETQY
TRBV4-3	NA	TRBJ1-2	ASSQDPDYYGYT
TRBV9	NA	TRBJ1-2	ASSPGSSYGYT
TRBV29-1	NA	TRBJ2-7	SVEESSYEQY
TRBV27	NA	TRBJ2-4	ASSDDGGSIQY
TRBV23-1	NA	TRBJ1-1	ASSPTGNTEAF
TRBV27	TRBD2	TRBJ2-7	ASSLHPTTSATY
TRBV29-1	NA	TRBJ2-7	SVEAGHEQY
TRBV4-2	NA	TRBJ2-7	ASSQDFGVYAEQY
TRBV19	NA	TRBJ1-1	ASSIDGYTEAF
TRBV7-2	NA	TRBJ2-7	ASSLEHGVASYEQY
TRBV5-1	NA	TRBJ2-5	ASSLRPTGQFQETQY
TRBV29-1	NA	TRBJ2-7	SVDSIGSYEQY
TRBV6-6	TRBD1	TRBJ2-7	ASKPTGTIHEQY
TRBV2	TRBD2	TRBJ2-3	ASRDTQRGITDTQY
TRBV7-6	TRBD2	TRBJ2-5	ASRPLAGVGETQY
TRBV11-2	NA	TRBJ2-1	ASPGPTDGEQF
TRBV7-2	TRBD1	TRBJ2-2	ASSLQGSGELF
TRBV9	TRBD2	TRBJ2-2	ASSVNPAGGSNTGELF
TRBV29-1	TRBD1	TRBJ1-2	SVRGGVPGYT
TRBV7-9	TRBD1	TRBJ2-7	ASEGQGDFEQY
TRBV4-1	TRBD2	TRBJ2-7	ASSLRSSGSTYEQY
TRBV7-2	TRBD1	TRBJ2-3	ASSTDRLIDTQY
TRBV7-9	NA	TRBJ2-7	ASSPRGAPGEQY
TRBV4-1	NA	TRBJ2-3	ASSPHQLCLARYTQY
TRBV5-1	TRBD1	TRBJ2-5	ASSFRDRGPGETQY
TRBV13	NA	TRBJ1-2	ASSLGQYGYT
TRBV2	TRBD2	TRBJ2-7	ASSALAGGPYEQY
TRBV19	NA	TRBJ2-3	ASSIMAGATDTQY
TRBV4-1	NA	TRBJ2-5	ASSQDVGEETQY
TRBV5-6	TRBD2	TRBJ2-1	ASSLLAGEILNEQF
TRBV29-1	NA	TRBJ1-2	SVWTVDLSKDGYT
TRBV7-9	TRBD1	TRBJ2-7	ASSSRLEDRAN
TRBV27	NA	TRBJ2-7	ASSPYREGRAYEQY